Reported below is one T cell receptor (beta chain). As yet, its antigen is unknown. The data were obtained in a study of T cells after posttransplantation cyclophosphamide. The length of the CDR3 is 16 residues. The germline V gene encodes CDR1 LGHNA and CDR2 YSLEER. Trimming cost V 5 bases and J 3 bases, with 16 bases left between them. Findings and caveats of the study: Recipient CMV seropositivity and CMV reactivation strongly tracked TRB clonality.

TCRdb keeps only in-frame clones here, not all; method: immunoSEQ multiplex PCR. Found here are about 30,000 clones, no singletons; the ten largest cover approximately 4.3%. The V call is TRBV4-3, the J call TRBJ2-2; possibly TRBD1 for D (6 bases). The TCR was taken from a woman aged 25 to 45 in good health and a related stem cell transplant donor. Sequences were obtained from PBMCs. This CDR3 reads CASSEQGPWDTGELFF. The CDR3 DNA reads as TGCGCCAGCAGCGAACAGGGCCCTTGGGACACCGGGGAGCTGTTTTTT.